One T cell receptor beta chain is described in this entry. Its target is not known. These data are taken from a study of cytomegalovirus exposure and HLA in healthy donors. Study background: The Caucasian-associated ancestry cluster contained more than 75% of the approximately 390 genotyped donors.

PCR used 60 Vbeta primers and 13 Jbeta primers. This table comes from immunoSEQ multiplex PCR, and its TCRdb copy is limited to in-frame clones, with some not included. The sample comprises 130,000 to 150,000 clones, less than 85% of which are singletons, and more than 3.5% rests with the top ten. Study conclusions and caveats: The productive fraction for most TCR beta V segments was about 90% or about 30% in an earlier analysis. Cytomegalovirus status, reportedly, was diagnosed with high specificity and sensitivity by the classifier. DRB1 showed the most TCR associations and HLA-C the fewest in a later analysis, as rates varied by HLA locus.

Germline V gives CDR1 MNHEY, CDR2 SVGAGI. This CDR3 has 15 residues. Trimming took 2 bases from V and 5 from J; bases not matched to a gene: 4. The source material was PBMCs. The sequence was obtained from a man aged 18-30 years in good health and CMV-seropositive. The rearrangement joins TRBV6-5 to TRBJ2-1; 9 nucleotides align to TRBD2. The DNA of the CDR3 is TGTGCCAGCAGTTACGGAGCGGGGGGTCACAATGAGCAGTTCTTC. This translates into CASSYGAGGHNEQFF.